Given below is one T cell receptor beta chain in context. This sample was included in a study of cytomegalovirus exposure and HLA in healthy donors. This PCR relied on a set of 60 Vbeta primers and 13 Jbeta primers. Profiling relied on immunoSEQ multiplex PCR, and the TCRdb table lists in-frame clones only, not all of them. The top ten clones hold less than 5% of a sample with some 130,000 clones, over 75% of them seen once. V gave up 5 bases and J gave up 3 bases, with 14 bases separating them. CDR1 and CDR2 from the germline V gene are LNHNV and YYDKDF (reference sequence). The CDR3 spans 15 residues.

This chain connects TRBV15 to TRBJ2-1; D is undetermined. Source material: PBMCs. This TCR was recovered from a young man in good health. CDR3 residues: CATSPQSRLYNEQFF. The DNA for the CDR3 is TGTGCCACCAGCCCCCAATCCCGACTCTACAATGAGCAGTTCTTC. Full variable domain (outside the CDR3, taken from reference TRBV15 and TRBJ2-1): DAMVIQNPRYQVTQFGKPVTLSCSQTLNHNVMYWYQQKSSQAPKLLFHYYDKDFNNEADTPDNFQSRRPNTSFCFLDIRSPGLGDTAMYLCATSPQSRLYNEQFFGPGTRLTVL.